This paragraph reports one TCR beta chain. This sample was taken from a study of regulatory T cells in long-lasting Graves disease. J lost 7 bases, V lost 3 bases, and 8 bases had no gene match. The CDR3 extends over 16 amino acids. Looked up from germline, CDR1 is MDHEN and CDR2 is SYDVKM. To make TCR beta libraries, researchers used iRepertoire HTBI primers and Arm-PCR of CDR3 regions. TCRdb itself ran the multiplex PCR reads through MiXCR, one entry per CDR3 protein. The table lists about 290,000 distinct CDR3 sequences, roughly a fifth of them singletons. As for time point: persistent/refractory GD, antithyroid drugs over 5 years with positive TRAb. From PBMCs, RNA was extracted and then used to make the TCR library.

The input for sequencing was peripheral blood mononuclear cells (PBMCs), taken when the disease was refractory, from a patient treated with antithyroid drugs. This receptor was taken from a female donor with Graves disease. J is TRBJ2-1 and V is TRBV28; 11 nucleotides line up with TRBD2. CDR3 sequence: CASSLVAGGRYNEQFF. Written as DNA, the CDR3 is TGTGCCAGCAGTTTGGTAGCGGGAGGGCGGTATAATGAGCAGTTCTTC.